This TCR beta chain was captured by sequencing in a study of shared clonotypes between healthy human individuals. CDR3 length: 16 amino acids. Germline V gene sequence: CDR1 SEHNR, CDR2 FQNEAQ (reference sequence). Trimming removed 8 bases from V and 2 bases from J, with 18 bases in between. The assay used deep level. Profiling relied on immunoSEQ multiplex PCR, and the TCRdb table lists in-frame clones only, not all of them. Of about 480,000 clones in the sample, over 75% were seen once. The V gene is TRBV7-9, the J gene TRBJ1-4; the D is unclear. Sample: PBMCs. The clonotype was recovered from a woman aged 40 to 55 in good health. Some clones in this sample may be carry-over from other donors' samples. The CDR3 bases are TGTGCCAGCCCTTATAGACCCACGGATACTAATGAAAAACTGTTTTTT. Translating gives CASPYRPTDTNEKLFF.